One T cell receptor (beta chain) is described in this entry. Antigen: not known. The source of the sample is a study of T cell responses to AZD1222 COVID-19 vaccine. For the study at large: Researchers grouped second doses given at about 4 or about 12 weeks into one pool.

The data were produced by immunoSEQ multiplex PCR, yet TCRdb's version contains in-frame clones alone and is incomplete. The table includes around 150,000 clones, roughly 94% detected once. General study points: The donors showed a predominance of white British ancestry and of females, with possible underestimation of clonal diversity.

Germline values: CDR1 SNHLY, CDR2 FYNNEI. This CDR3 spans 12 amino acids. Trimming shortened V by 8 bases and J by 5 bases, and 10 bases separated the two germline ends. The rearrangement joins TRBV2 to TRBJ2-4; D is ambiguous. The sequence derives from an adult in good health. The sample consisted of peripheral blood, taken on day 0 of AZD1222 vaccination. The CDR3 sequence: CASYLTENIQYF. As DNA, the CDR3 is TGTGCCAGCTACCTAACAGAAAACATTCAGTACTTC.